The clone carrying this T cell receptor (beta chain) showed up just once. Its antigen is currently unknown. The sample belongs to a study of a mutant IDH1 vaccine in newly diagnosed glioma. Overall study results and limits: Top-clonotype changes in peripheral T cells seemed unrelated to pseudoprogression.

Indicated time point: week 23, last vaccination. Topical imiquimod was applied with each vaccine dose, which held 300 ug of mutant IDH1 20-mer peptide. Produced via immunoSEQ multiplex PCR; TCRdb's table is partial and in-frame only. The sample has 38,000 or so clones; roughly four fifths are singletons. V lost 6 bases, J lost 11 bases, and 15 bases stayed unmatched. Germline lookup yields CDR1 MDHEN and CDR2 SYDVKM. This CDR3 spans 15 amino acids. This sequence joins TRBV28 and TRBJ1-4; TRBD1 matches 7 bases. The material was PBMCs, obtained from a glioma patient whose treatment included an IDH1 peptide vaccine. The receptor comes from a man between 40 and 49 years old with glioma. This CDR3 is CASSPTGEGMGKLFF. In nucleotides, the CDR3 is TGTGCCAGCAGCCCTACAGGGGAGGGAATGGGGAAACTGTTTTTT.